The source of this TCR beta chain is a study of T cell responses to AZD1222 COVID-19 vaccine. Study-level findings and limits: The peak T cell response came first, and repertoires were sampled only after it. Baseline seropositivity occurred in only a handful of AZD1222 recipients. The sample set comprised mostly white British donors with more females, and clonal diversity was possibly underestimated. Among vaccine-associated CD4 TCRs, coverage spanned spike, with dominance at 160-218 and 743-854.

The V gene's germline CDR1 is SGHRS and CDR2 YFSETQ. V was clipped by 7 bases and J by 3 bases, with 13 bases between them. The CDR3 runs 13 residues. Comment on this clone: The antigen is unknown.

Only in-frame clones appear in the TCRdb table, and some are missing; sequencing was by immunoSEQ multiplex PCR. The sample contains more than 100,000 clones, 75% to 90% of which appear only once. The receptor comes from an adult in good health. The sample here was peripheral blood, taken on day 0 of AZD1222 vaccination. This rearrangement joins TRBV5-1 to TRBJ1-1; D is ambiguous. The CDR3 bases are TGCGCCAGCCTTAGGGAGTCGGACACTGAAGCTTTCTTT. Translated, it gives CASLRESDTEAFF.